Listed below are T cell receptor beta chains from one sample, sequenced in a study of T cell responses to AZD1222 COVID-19 vaccine. Sequencing was performed with immunoSEQ multiplex PCR; in TCRdb, only in-frame clones are kept and a portion is missing. In the table there are about 67,000 clones, 84% of which are singletons. The sequenced sample was peripheral blood, obtained on day 0 of AZD1222 vaccination. These receptors were taken from an adult in good health. The CDR3 runs from the conserved cysteine through the conserved F or W. A D gene is named only where the DNA matches it firmly. Rows may omit the clone size; those that give it use once, few, many or a size class.

v_call,j_call,d_call,clone_size,cdr3_aa,cdr3_nt
TRBV5-6,TRBJ2-2,.,.,CASSFSPDDTGELFF,TGTGCCAGCAGCTTCTCTCCCGATGACACCGGGGAGCTGTTTTTT
TRBV7-3,TRBJ1-2,TRBD1,.,CASSLGTGGGYTF,TGTGCCAGCAGCTTGGGGACAGGAGGAGGCTACACCTTC
TRBV11-2,TRBJ1-2,TRBD1,few,CASSEGQFNYGYTF,TGTGCCAGCAGCGAGGGACAGTTTAACTATGGCTACACCTTC
TRBV5-5,TRBJ2-3,.,.,CASSLGRDYTDTQYF,TGTGCCAGCAGCTTAGGACGGGATTACACAGATACGCAGTATTTT
TRBV28,TRBJ1-3,.,.,CASTRDLSVYF,TGTGCCAGCACCCGGGACCTTTCAGTATATTTT
TRBV12-3/TRBV12-4,TRBJ1-2,.,.,CASSSFTGYTF,TGTGCCAGCAGCTCCTTCACCGGCTACACCTTC
TRBV24-1,TRBJ2-2,.,.,CATSDIQGPSTGELFF,TGTGCCACCAGTGATATTCAGGGACCTAGTACCGGGGAGCTGTTTTTT
TRBV28,TRBJ1-5,.,.,CASSYRDQPQHF,TGTGCCAGCAGTTACAGGGACCAGCCCCAGCATTTT
TRBV15,TRBJ2-5,.,.,CATTPGHKETQYF,TGTGCCACCACCCCCGGGCACAAAGAGACCCAGTACTTC
TRBV30,TRBJ1-1,TRBD1,.,CAWEGQGIGRTEAFF,TGTGCCTGGGAGGGACAGGGGATTGGACGGACTGAAGCTTTCTTT
TRBV7-9,TRBJ2-7,.,.,CASSRGWSYEQYF,TGTGCCAGCAGCCGGGGGTGGTCCTACGAGCAGTACTTC
TRBV11-1,TRBJ1-2,.,.,CASSFRDPNYGYTF,TGTGCCAGCAGTTTCCGGGACCCTAACTATGGCTACACCTTC
TRBV7-2,TRBJ1-1,.,.,CASSGGAVGEAFF,TGTGCCAGCAGCGGGGGGGCAGTCGGAGAAGCTTTCTTT
TRBV19,TRBJ2-6,.,.,CASRLTGRSGANVLTF,TGTGCCAGTAGGCTGACAGGCCGCTCTGGGGCCAACGTCCTGACTTTC
TRBV7-8,TRBJ1-1,.,.,CASSPPDRHTEAFF,TGTGCCAGCAGCCCACCAGACAGACACACTGAAGCTTTCTTT
TRBV5-1,TRBJ2-1,TRBD2,.,CASSWTSGSRNEQFF,TGCGCCAGCTCCTGGACTAGCGGGAGTCGAAATGAGCAGTTCTTC
TRBV7-9,TRBJ1-5,.,.,CASSPKQNQPQHF,TGTGCCAGCAGCCCGAAACAGAATCAGCCCCAGCATTTT
TRBV5-8,TRBJ1-6,.,.,CASSLGEVDNSPLHF,TGTGCCAGCAGCTTGGGGGAAGTCGATAATTCACCCCTCCACTTT
TRBV28,TRBJ1-6,.,few,CASSFKGSPLHF,TGTGCCAGCAGTTTCAAGGGTTCACCCCTCCACTTT
TRBV28,TRBJ1-2,TRBD1,.,CASSGTAAYGYTF,TGTGCCAGCAGCGGGACAGCGGCGTATGGCTACACCTTC
TRBV12-3/TRBV12-4,TRBJ2-7,.,.,CASSFEGGEQYF,TGTGCCAGCAGTTTTGAGGGAGGCGAGCAGTACTTC
TRBV4-3,TRBJ2-3,TRBD2,.,CASSPGTREAQYF,TGCGCCAGCAGCCCCGGGACTAGGGAAGCGCAGTATTTT
TRBV19,TRBJ1-1,.,.,CASSPGWTEAFF,TGTGCCAGTAGTCCCGGTTGGACTGAAGCTTTCTTT
TRBV4-2,TRBJ1-6,.,.,CASSQERRDDSPLHF,TGTGCCAGCAGCCAAGAGCGCAGGGACGATTCACCCCTCCACTTT
TRBV3-1/TRBV3-2,TRBJ2-1,.,.,CASSPTLNNEQFF,TGTGCCAGCAGCCCGACCCTAAACAATGAGCAGTTCTTC
TRBV29-1,TRBJ1-4,TRBD1,.,CSVATGVLTNEKLFF,TGCAGCGTTGCCACAGGGGTCTTAACTAATGAAAAACTGTTTTTT
TRBV6-2/TRBV6-3,TRBJ2-7,TRBD1,.,CASSYRDRDAGQYF,TGTGCCAGCAGTTACCGGGACAGGGACGCAGGGCAGTACTTC
TRBV6-2/TRBV6-3,TRBJ1-5,TRBD1,.,CASSQSFDRVRNQPQHF,TGTGCCAGCAGCCAATCCTTCGACAGGGTGCGCAATCAGCCCCAGCATTTT
TRBV30,TRBJ1-2,TRBD1,.,CAWGQAFFYGYTF,TGTGCCTGGGGACAGGCGTTTTTCTATGGCTACACCTTC
TRBV6-6,TRBJ2-7,TRBD2,.,CASSYTSGTRSF,TGTGCCAGCAGTTACACCTCCGGGACTAGATCGTTC
TRBV19,TRBJ1-4,.,.,CASSTWGTNEKLFF,TGTGCCAGTAGTACCTGGGGAACTAATGAAAAACTGTTTTTT
TRBV5-1,TRBJ1-4,.,few,CASSLGAGPTNEKLFF,TGCGCCAGCAGCTTGGGGGCGGGACCGACTAATGAAAAACTGTTTTTT
TRBV5-1,TRBJ2-2,.,.,CASTRRGSGTGELFF,TGCGCCAGCACCCGCCGAGGGTCGGGCACCGGGGAGCTGTTTTTT
TRBV25-1,TRBJ2-7,TRBD2,.,CASSSPREASYEQYF,TGTGCCAGCAGTTCTCCGCGGGAGGCCTCCTACGAGCAGTACTTC
TRBV6-2/TRBV6-3,TRBJ2-4,TRBD1,many,CASSSRTGGANIQYF,TGTGCCAGCAGTTCCAGGACAGGGGGCGCAAACATTCAGTACTTC
TRBV9,TRBJ2-2,.,.,CASSVMRASNTGELFF,TGTGCCAGCAGCGTAATGCGGGCTTCGAACACCGGGGAGCTGTTTTTT
TRBV4-2,TRBJ2-1,TRBD2,.,CASSQDGAGGYNEQFF,TGTGCCAGCAGCCAAGATGGGGCGGGAGGGTACAATGAGCAGTTCTTC
TRBV29-1,TRBJ1-1,.,.,CSVEENTEAFF,TGCAGCGTTGAAGAGAACACTGAAGCTTTCTTT
TRBV7-3,TRBJ2-2,.,.,CASSLTSGINTGELFF,TGTGCCAGCAGCTTAACATCAGGAATAAACACCGGGGAGCTGTTTTTT
TRBV25-1,TRBJ1-2,.,.,CASSESYGYTF,TGTGCCAGCAGTGAGAGCTATGGCTACACCTTC
TRBV14,TRBJ1-2,.,.,CASSEESWDPRRVYGYTF,TGTGCCAGCAGCGAAGAAAGTTGGGACCCGCGGAGGGTGTATGGCTACACCTTC
TRBV2,TRBJ2-1,TRBD2,.,CASSGTSTLMWDEQFF,TGTGCCAGCAGTGGGACTAGCACGTTAATGTGGGATGAGCAGTTCTTC
TRBV7-9,TRBJ2-5,.,.,CASSFRDQKYF,TGTGCCAGCAGCTTCCGGGACCAAAAATACTTC
TRBV5-3,TRBJ2-1,.,.,CARRLRIGNEQFF,TGTGCCAGAAGGCTTAGGATCGGCAATGAGCAGTTCTTC
TRBV28,TRBJ1-1,TRBD1,.,CASSFLLAGQGAFF,TGTGCCAGCAGTTTCCTCCTAGCGGGACAGGGGGCTTTCTTT
TRBV6-5,TRBJ2-3,.,.,CASDGSFGGTQYF,TGTGCCAGCGACGGATCGTTTGGCGGTACGCAGTATTTT
TRBV7-3,TRBJ2-3,.,.,CASSTGADTQYF,TGTGCCAGCAGCACTGGGGCAGATACGCAGTATTTT
TRBV7-2,TRBJ1-4,.,.,CASSRDTSGINEKLFF,TGTGCCAGCTCCCGGGACACGTCGGGAATTAATGAAAAACTGTTTTTT
TRBV7-2,TRBJ1-2,.,few,CASSLPGTIYGYTF,TGTGCCAGCAGCTTGCCCGGGACGATTTATGGCTACACCTTC
TRBV27,TRBJ2-2,TRBD2,.,CASSSRLAGGPTGELFF,TGTGCCAGCAGTTCCAGACTAGCGGGAGGTCCAACCGGGGAGCTGTTTTTT
TRBV27,TRBJ2-2,.,once,CASSSRQRRVRSDVIGELFF,TGTGCCAGCAGTTCCCGGCAACGCAGAGTCAGGAGTGACGTTATCGGGGAGCTGTTTTTT
TRBV10-3,TRBJ1-5,.,.,CAISESKGLYSNQPQHF,TGTGCCATCAGTGAGTCGAAGGGTCTGTATAGCAATCAGCCCCAGCATTTT
TRBV7-2,TRBJ1-2,.,few,CASSSDRGPYGYTF,TGTGCCAGCAGCTCCGACAGAGGGCCATATGGCTACACCTTC